The 10 T cell receptor beta chains in this list originate from one sample, sequenced in a study of blood T cells in healthy people across ages. Combining a sample-barcoded 5' primer with a J-beta primer mix, a second PCR ran for about 6 to 11 cycles. TCRdb analysed the 5' RACE reads with MiXCR anew, one entry per CDR3 protein. This table has about 1.6 million distinct CDR3 sequences, almost 35% appearing once. The sequenced material came from blood. These receptors originate from a young woman in good health.

The chain links TRBV7-3 to TRBJ2-1; no clear D gene. V was trimmed by 2 bases and J by 5 bases, leaving 7 bases between them. This CDR3 contains 13 residues. The germline gives CDR1 SGHTA, CDR2 FQGTGA. The CDR3: CASSLLGHNEQFF. CDR3 sequence (DNA): TGTGCCAGCAGCTTATTAGGGCACAATGAGCAGTTCTTC.

A remark on this clonotype: This may be a read error, as it is one base from a much larger clone. The chain links TRBV6-5 to TRBJ2-7, with a tentative D call TRBD1 (6 bases). CDR1 and CDR2 (germline): MNHEY, SVGAGI. CDR3 length equals 11 residues. The CDR3 loop reads CASGQTYGQYF. CDR3 nucleotides: TGTGCCAGTGGACAGACCTACGGGCAGTACTTC.

Remarks on this clonotype: Germline and junction disagree at one end, which may indicate a read error. The chain joins TRBV28 to TRBJ2-5, with D perhaps TRBD2 (5 bases). The length of the CDR3 is 15 residues. Per germline, CDR1 MDHEN and CDR2 SYDVKM. The CDR3 reads CASSLGVGAEEIQYF. In DNA, the CDR3 is TGTGCCAGCAGCTTGGGTGTAGGAGCGGAAGAGATCCAGTACTTC. Full variable domain (rest looked up from reference TRBV28 and TRBJ2-5): DVKVTQSSRYLVKRTGEKVFLECVQDMDHENMFWYRQDPGLGLRLIYFSYDVKMKEKGDIPEGYSVSREKKERFSLILESASTNQTSMYLCASSLGVGAEEIQYFGPGTRLLVL.

The rearrangement joins TRBV11-2 to TRBJ2-1, with a weak D call TRBD2 (6 bases). This CDR3 is 12 amino acids long. The V gene lost 10 bases and the J gene lost 7 bases, with 14 bases spanning the gap. Germline CDR1 is SGHAT and CDR2 is FQNNGV. The CDR3 reads CANGLAGNEQFF. The CDR3 nucleotides are TGTGCCAACGGACTGGCGGGAAATGAGCAGTTCTTC.

This chain uses TRBV3-1 with TRBJ2-7; 8 positions agree with TRBD2. The CDR3 consists of 15 residues. Trimming cost V 4 bases and J 4 bases; bases outside gene matches: 9. Germline CDR1 is LGHDT and CDR2 is YNNKEL (reference sequence). CDR3 nucleotide sequence: TGTGCCAGCAGCCCCGATCCGGGACTAGGATACGAGCAGTACTTC. It codes for CASSPDPGLGYEQYF.

This clonotype came up a few times. The V and J genes are TRBV7-9 and TRBJ2-1; 7 bases are shared with TRBD2. The CDR3 covers 14 residues. Germline-derived CDR1 and CDR2 are SEHNR and FQNEAQ (reference sequence). Trimming took 4 bases from V and 5 from J; bases not matched to a gene: 5. CDR3 in amino acids: CASSSGTTNNEQFF. As DNA, the CDR3 is TGTGCCAGCAGCTCCGGGACTACCAACAATGAGCAGTTCTTC.

The gene calls are TRBV11-2 and TRBJ2-7; TRBD2 aligns across 7 bases. This CDR3 has 14 amino acids. The V and J ends lost 5 bases and 6 bases, in that order; junction bases with no gene match: 10. The germline V gene encodes CDR1 SGHAT and CDR2 FQNNGV. In DNA form, the CDR3 reads TGTGCCAGCAGCGCTAGCGGAGAGGCTTTCGAGCAGTACTTC. It specifies CASSASGEAFEQYF.

This clonotype appeared a few times. CDR3 bases: TGCAGCGTTGTTGAGGCTCGCAACCCCACAGATACGCAGTATTTT. Amino acids: CSVVEARNPTDTQYF. The chain couples TRBV29-1 to TRBJ2-3; D remains ambiguous. V was cut by 4 bases and J by 2 bases, with 16 bases left in between. The CDR3 contains 15 residues. Per germline, CDR1 SQVTM and CDR2 ANQGSEA.

The chain carries TRBV3-1 and TRBJ2-5; 9 bases align to TRBD1. V lost 4 bases and J lost 4; bases outside the gene matches: 7. Germline V gene lookup returns CDR1 LGHDT and CDR2 YNNKEL (reference sequence). This CDR3 is built from 15 residues. CDR3 loop: CASSRRQGGGETQYF. DNA for the CDR3: TGTGCCAGCAGCCGGCGACAGGGGGGTGGAGAGACCCAGTACTTC.

The chain carries TRBV12-3 or TRBV12-4 and TRBJ2-3; 7 bases line up with TRBD1. After removal of 3 bases from V and 0 bases from J, the junction contained 6 bases not matched to a gene. This CDR3 comprises 16 residues. The CDR3 sequence: CASSFTGVRSTDTQYF. The CDR3 DNA follows: TGTGCCAGCAGTTTTACAGGGGTGAGAAGCACAGATACGCAGTATTTT.